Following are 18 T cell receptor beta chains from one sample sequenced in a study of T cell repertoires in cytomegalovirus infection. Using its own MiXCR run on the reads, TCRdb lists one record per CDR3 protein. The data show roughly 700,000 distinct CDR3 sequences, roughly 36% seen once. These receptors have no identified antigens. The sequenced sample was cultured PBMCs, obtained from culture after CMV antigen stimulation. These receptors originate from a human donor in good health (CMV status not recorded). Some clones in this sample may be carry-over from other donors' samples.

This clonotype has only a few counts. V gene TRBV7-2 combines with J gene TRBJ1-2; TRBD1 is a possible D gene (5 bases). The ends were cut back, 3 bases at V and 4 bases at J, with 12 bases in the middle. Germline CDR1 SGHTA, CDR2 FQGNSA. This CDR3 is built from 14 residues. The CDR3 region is CASSFFAGGYGYTF. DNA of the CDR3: TGTGCCAGCAGCTTTTTCGCGGGGGGCTATGGCTACACCTTC. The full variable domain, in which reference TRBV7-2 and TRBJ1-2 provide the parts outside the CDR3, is GAGVSQSPSNKVTEKGKDVELRCDPISGHTALYWYRQSLGQGLEFLIYFQGNSAPDKSGLPSDRFSAERTGGSVSTLTIQRTQQEDSAVYLCASSFFAGGYGYTFGSGTRLTVV.

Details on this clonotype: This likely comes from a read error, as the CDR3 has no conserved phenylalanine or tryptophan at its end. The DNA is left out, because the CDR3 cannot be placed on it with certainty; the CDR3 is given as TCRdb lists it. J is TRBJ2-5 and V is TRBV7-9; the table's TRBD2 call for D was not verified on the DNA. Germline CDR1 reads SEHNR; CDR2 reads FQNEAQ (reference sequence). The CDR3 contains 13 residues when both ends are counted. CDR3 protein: CASSSFVGDSQVH.

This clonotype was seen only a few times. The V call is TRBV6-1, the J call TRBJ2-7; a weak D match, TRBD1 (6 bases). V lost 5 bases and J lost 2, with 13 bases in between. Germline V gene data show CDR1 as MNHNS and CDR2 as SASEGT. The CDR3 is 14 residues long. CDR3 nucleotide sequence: TGTGCCAGCAGTTTTACAGGGTCAACCTACGAGCAGTACTTC. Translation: CASSFTGSTYEQYF.

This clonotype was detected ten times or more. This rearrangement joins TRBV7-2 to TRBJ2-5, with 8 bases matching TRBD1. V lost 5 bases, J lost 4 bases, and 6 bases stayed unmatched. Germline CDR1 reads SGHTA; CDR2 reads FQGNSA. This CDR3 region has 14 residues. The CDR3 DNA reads TGTGCCAGCAGCGTTGACAGGGGTGGAGAGACCCAGTACTTC. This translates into CASSVDRGGETQYF.

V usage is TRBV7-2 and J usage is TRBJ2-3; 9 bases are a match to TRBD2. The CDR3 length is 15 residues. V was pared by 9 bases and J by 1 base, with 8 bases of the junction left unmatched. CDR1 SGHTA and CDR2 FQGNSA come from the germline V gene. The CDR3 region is CASSGAGGRTDTQYF. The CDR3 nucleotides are TGTGCCAGTTCCGGAGCGGGGGGACGCACAGATACGCAGTATTTT.

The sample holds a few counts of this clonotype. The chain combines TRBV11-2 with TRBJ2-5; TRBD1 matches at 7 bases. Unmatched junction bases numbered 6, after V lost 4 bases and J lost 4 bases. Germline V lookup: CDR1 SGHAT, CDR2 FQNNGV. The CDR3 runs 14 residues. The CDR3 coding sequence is TGTGCCAGCAGCTCATCAGGGGGTACAGAGACCCAGTACTTC. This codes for CASSSSGGTETQYF.

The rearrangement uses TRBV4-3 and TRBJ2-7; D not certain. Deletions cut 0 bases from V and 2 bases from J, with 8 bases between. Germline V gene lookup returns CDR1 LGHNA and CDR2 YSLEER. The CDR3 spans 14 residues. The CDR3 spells CASSQEGSAYEQYF. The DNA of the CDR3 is TGCGCCAGCAGCCAAGAAGGTAGTGCCTACGAGCAGTACTTC.

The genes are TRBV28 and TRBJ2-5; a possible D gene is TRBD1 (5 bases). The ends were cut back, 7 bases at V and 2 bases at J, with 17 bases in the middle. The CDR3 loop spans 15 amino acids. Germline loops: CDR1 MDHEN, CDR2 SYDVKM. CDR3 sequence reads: CASKPPLGPQETQYF. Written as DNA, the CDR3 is TGTGCCAGCAAACCCCCCCTGGGGCCACAAGAGACCCAGTACTTC.

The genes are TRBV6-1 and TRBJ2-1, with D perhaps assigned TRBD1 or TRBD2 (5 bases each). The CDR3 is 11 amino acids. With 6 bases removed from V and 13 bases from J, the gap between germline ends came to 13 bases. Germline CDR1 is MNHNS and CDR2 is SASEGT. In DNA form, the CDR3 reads TGTGCCAGCAGCCGAAGGGACCATCAGTTCTTC. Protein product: CASSRRDHQFF.

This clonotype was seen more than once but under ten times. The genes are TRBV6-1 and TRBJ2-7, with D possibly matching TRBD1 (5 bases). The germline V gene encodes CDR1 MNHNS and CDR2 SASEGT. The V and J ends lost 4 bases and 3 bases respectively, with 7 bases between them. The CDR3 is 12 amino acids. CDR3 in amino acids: CASSGQYYEQYF. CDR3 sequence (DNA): TGTGCCAGCAGTGGACAGTACTACGAGCAGTACTTC.

Here the CDR3 DNA reads TGCAGTGGCCTGGGACAGAACACCGGGGAGCTGTTTTTT. Protein product: CSGLGQNTGELFF. The genes are TRBV20-1 and TRBJ2-2; weak D call: TRBD1 (6 bases). In germline, CDR1 is DFQATT, CDR2 SNEGSKA (reference sequence). The CDR3 has 13 residues. V was pared by 7 bases and J by 1 base, with 10 bases between.

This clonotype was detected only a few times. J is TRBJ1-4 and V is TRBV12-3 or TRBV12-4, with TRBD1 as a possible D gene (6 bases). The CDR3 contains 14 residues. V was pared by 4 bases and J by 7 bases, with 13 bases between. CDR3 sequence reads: CASSWDNGGEKLFF. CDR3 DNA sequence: TGTGCCAGCAGTTGGGACAATGGGGGTGAAAAACTGTTTTTT.

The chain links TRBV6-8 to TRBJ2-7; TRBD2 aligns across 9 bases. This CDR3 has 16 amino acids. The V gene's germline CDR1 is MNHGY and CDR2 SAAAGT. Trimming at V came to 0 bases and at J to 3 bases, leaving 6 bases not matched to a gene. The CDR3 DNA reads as TGTGCCAGCAGTTACTCGGGGCGGGAGGGCGGCTACGAGCAGTACTTC. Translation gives CASSYSGREGGYEQYF.

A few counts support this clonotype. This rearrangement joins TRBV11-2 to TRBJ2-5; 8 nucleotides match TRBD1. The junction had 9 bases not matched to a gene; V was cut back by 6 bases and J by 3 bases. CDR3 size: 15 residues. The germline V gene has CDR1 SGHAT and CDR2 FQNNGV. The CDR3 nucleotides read TGTGCCAGCAGACCTATCAGGGGGCAAAAAGAGACCCAGTACTTC. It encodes CASRPIRGQKETQYF.

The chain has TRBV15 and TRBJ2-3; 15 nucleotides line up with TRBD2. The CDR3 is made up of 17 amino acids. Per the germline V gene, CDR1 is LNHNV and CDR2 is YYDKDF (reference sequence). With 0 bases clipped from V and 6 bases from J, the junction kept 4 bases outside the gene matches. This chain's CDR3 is CATSRDPGLAGGDTQYF. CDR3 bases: TGTGCCACCAGCAGAGATCCCGGACTAGCGGGAGGGGATACGCAGTATTTT.

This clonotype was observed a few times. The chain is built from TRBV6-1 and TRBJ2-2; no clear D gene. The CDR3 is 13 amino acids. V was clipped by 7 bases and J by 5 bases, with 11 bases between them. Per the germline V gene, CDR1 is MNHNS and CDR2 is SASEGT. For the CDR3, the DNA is TGTGCCAGCAATAAAGGGCGAACCGGGGAGCTGTTTTTT. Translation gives CASNKGRTGELFF.

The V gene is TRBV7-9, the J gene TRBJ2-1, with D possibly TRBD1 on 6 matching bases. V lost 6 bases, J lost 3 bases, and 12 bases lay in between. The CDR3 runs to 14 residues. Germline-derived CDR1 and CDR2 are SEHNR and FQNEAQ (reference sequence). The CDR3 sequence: CASSASGDYNEQFF. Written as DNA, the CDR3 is TGTGCCAGCAGTGCGTCAGGGGACTACAATGAGCAGTTCTTC.

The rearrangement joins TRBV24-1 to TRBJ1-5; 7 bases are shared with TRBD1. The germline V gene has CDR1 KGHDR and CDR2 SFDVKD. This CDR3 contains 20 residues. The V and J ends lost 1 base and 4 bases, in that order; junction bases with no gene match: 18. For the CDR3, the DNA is TGTGCCACCAGTGATTTTCGCAGGGTTGTCCGGGACAGAAGTAATCAGCCCCAGCATTTT. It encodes CATSDFRRVVRDRSNQPQHF.